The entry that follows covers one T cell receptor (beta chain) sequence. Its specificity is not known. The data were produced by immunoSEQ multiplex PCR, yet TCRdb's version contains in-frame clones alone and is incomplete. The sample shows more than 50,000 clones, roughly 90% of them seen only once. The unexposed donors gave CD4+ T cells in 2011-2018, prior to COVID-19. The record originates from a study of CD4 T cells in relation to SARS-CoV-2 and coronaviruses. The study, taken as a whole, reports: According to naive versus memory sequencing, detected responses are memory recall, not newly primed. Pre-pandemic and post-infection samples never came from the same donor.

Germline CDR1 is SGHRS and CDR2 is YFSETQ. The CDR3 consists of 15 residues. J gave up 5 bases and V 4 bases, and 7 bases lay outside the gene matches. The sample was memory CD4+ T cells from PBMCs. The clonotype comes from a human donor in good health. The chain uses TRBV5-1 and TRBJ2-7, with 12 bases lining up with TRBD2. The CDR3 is CASSQTSGRSHEQYF. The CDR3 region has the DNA TGCGCCAGCAGCCAGACTAGCGGGAGATCACACGAGCAGTACTTC.